What follows are 26 T cell receptor beta chains derived from one specimen sequenced in a study of molecular identifiers for immune sequencing clone quantification (dated 2018 in TCRdb). The library came from PCR. Sequenced using a NextSeq 500. TCRdb trimmed public reads at Q25 via fastp, called clones via MiXCR and kept in-frame beta chains. Every entry covers one CDR3 protein and lists the most common genes and DNA from its rows. The sample table contains hundreds of thousands of distinct CDR3 sequences; only one count was recorded for 25% of them. The ten largest clones represent about 0.8% of the sample. The sequenced sample consisted of naive CD8+ T cells from blood, with Jurkat cell RNA spiked in. The cell subset or site label, read with the paper, signifies: FACS-sorted CD8+CD4-CCR7+CD45RA+ naive T cells. All receptors derive from a human donor in good health. Some libraries in this study had Jurkat cell RNA spiked in.

This clonotype was counted many times. The rearrangement uses TRBV29-1 and TRBJ2-7; D is perhaps TRBD1 (5 bases). V dropped 4 bases and J dropped 3 bases, with 10 bases sitting between them. CDR3 size: 12 residues. Germline-derived CDR1 and CDR2 are SQVTM and ANQGSEA. CDR3 DNA sequence: TGCAGCGTTGCGGACAACGACTACGAGCAGTACTTC. Residues: CSVADNDYEQYF.

This clonotype has only a few counts. This chain uses TRBV3-1 with TRBJ2-4, with D hard to call. Germline CDR1 is LGHDT and CDR2 is YNNKEL (reference sequence). The CDR3 sequence is 19 residues long. V was shortened by 0 bases and J by 0 bases, with 18 bases between the two germline ends. The CDR3 nucleotides are TGTGCCAGCAGCCAAGATGTTGGCCAAGACCACGAAGCCAAAAACATTCAGTACTTC. It encodes CASSQDVGQDHEAKNIQYF.

About this clonotype: Since the CDR3 does not end with the conserved phenylalanine or tryptophan, this likely comes from a read error. This chain links TRBV3-1 with TRBJ1-1; no clear D gene. Per the germline V gene, CDR1 is LGHDT and CDR2 is YNNKEL (reference sequence). Trimming stripped 0 bases from V and 0 bases from J, with 5 bases between. The CDR3 loop spans 14 amino acids. The CDR3 loop is CASSQDRMNTEAFI. In nucleotides, the CDR3 is TGTGCCAGCAGCCAAGACCGGATGAACACTGAAGCTTTCATT.

To note about this clonotype: This may arise from a read error, as a much more abundant clone is one base away. This chain uses TRBV20-1 with TRBJ2-3, with D maybe TRBD2 (7 bases). CDR1 and CDR2 from the germline V gene are DFQATT and SNEGSKA (reference sequence). The CDR3 consists of 15 residues. In DNA form, the CDR3 reads TGCAGTGCTAGCGTGGCGGGGGCGGTTCAAGATACGCGGTATTTT. It is translated as CSASVAGAVQDTRYF.

The V and J genes are TRBV4-3 and TRBJ1-2, with D possibly matching TRBD1 (5 bases). V was cut by 0 bases and J by 2 bases, with 13 bases left in between. Per germline, CDR1 LGHNA and CDR2 YSLEER. The CDR3 covers 16 residues. Here the CDR3 reads CASSQERGGLNYGYTF. The DNA for the CDR3 is TGCGCCAGCAGCCAAGAGAGGGGAGGGCTCAACTATGGCTACACCTTC.

This clonotype occurred once. A much larger clone differs from this one at a single base, so this may be a read error. Here the CDR3 DNA reads TGTGCCTCCGGGATCAGCCCCTACAATGAGCAGTTCTTC. Encoded protein: CASGISPYNEQFF. The rearrangement links TRBV30 to TRBJ2-1, with D possibly TRBD2 on 5 matching bases. With 7 bases removed from V and 2 bases from J, the gap between germline ends came to 12 bases. The CDR3 sequence is 13 residues long. CDR1 is GTSNPN, CDR2 SVGIG, per germline (reference sequence).

The chain has TRBV11-2 and TRBJ2-7, with D uncertain. Trimming removed 5 bases from V and 2 bases from J, with 16 bases in between. CDR1 and CDR2 from the germline V gene are SGHAT and FQNNGV. This CDR3 has 15 amino acids. CDR3 DNA: TGTGCCAGCAGCCCCCCCGAGCTCCCAACCTACGAGCAGTACTTC. The encoded protein is CASSPPELPTYEQYF.

In its sample, this clonotype was seen a few times. The chain combines TRBV28 with TRBJ2-1; 8 bases are shared with TRBD1. The J segment lost 7 bases and the V segment lost 2 bases, leaving 4 bases of the junction unmatched. CDR3 length equals 14 residues. Germline CDR1 MDHEN, CDR2 SYDVKM. The CDR3 spells CASSLGTGRNEQFF. The CDR3 DNA sequence: TGTGCCAGCAGTTTAGGGACAGGAAGGAATGAGCAGTTCTTC. The variable domain in full, with the rest retrieved from reference TRBV28 and TRBJ2-1, is DVKVTQSSRYLVKRTGEKVFLECVQDMDHENMFWYRQDPGLGLRLIYFSYDVKMKEKGDIPEGYSVSREKKERFSLILESASTNQTSMYLCASSLGTGRNEQFFGPGTRLTVL.

The chain joins TRBV4-1 to TRBJ2-7; 7 bases are a match to TRBD2. The germline V gene has CDR1 MGHRA and CDR2 YSYEKL. The CDR3 contains 18 residues. V dropped 1 base and J dropped 0; count of bases not matched to a gene: 12. The CDR3: CASSQVMSTSAFSYEQYF. The DNA for the CDR3 is TGCGCCAGCAGCCAAGTAATGTCTACTAGCGCCTTCTCCTACGAGCAGTACTTC.

This chain connects TRBV19 to TRBJ2-2; D unresolved. V lost 3 bases and J lost 6, with 8 bases in between. The CDR3 spans 13 residues. CDR1 is LNHDA, CDR2 SQIVND, per germline (reference sequence). CDR3 coding DNA: TGTGCCAGTAGTATTGCGATCCCCGGGGAGCTGTTTTTT. Translating it yields CASSIAIPGELFF.

This clonotype was seen many times. The chain has TRBV7-9 and TRBJ1-3; 11 nucleotides match TRBD1. J gave up 4 bases and V 5 bases, and 4 bases lay outside the gene matches. The CDR3 extends over 15 amino acids. Looked up from germline, CDR1 is SEHNR and CDR2 is FQNEAQ (reference sequence). The CDR3 loop reads CASSLGQGAGNTIYF. CDR3 DNA sequence: TGTGCCAGCAGCCTCGGACAGGGGGCAGGAAACACCATATATTTT.

This clonotype was detected ten times or more. J is TRBJ2-3 and V is TRBV29-1, with TRBD2 identical over 10 bases. J was trimmed by 3 bases and V by 6 bases; bases with no gene match: 6. The CDR3 is 14 amino acids. Germline V gene sequence: CDR1 SQVTM, CDR2 ANQGSEA. CDR3 in amino acids: CSVVLAGETDTQYF. CDR3 nucleotides: TGCAGCGTAGTCCTAGCGGGGGAGACAGATACGCAGTATTTT.

This clonotype was found many times. V usage is TRBV29-1 and J usage is TRBJ2-3; tentative D call: TRBD2 (5 bases). Looked up from germline, CDR1 is SQVTM and CDR2 is ANQGSEA. V was trimmed by 3 bases and J by 6 bases, leaving 7 bases between them. This CDR3 comprises 11 residues. The CDR3 loop is CSVDIADTQYF. In nucleotides, the CDR3 is TGCAGCGTTGATATAGCGGATACGCAGTATTTT.

About this clonotype: Mismatch with germline at one junction end may stem from a read error. The chain employs TRBV4-3 and TRBJ1-5, with 7 bases aligning to TRBD1. Germline V lookup: CDR1 LGHNA, CDR2 YSLEER. The CDR3 extends over 17 amino acids. This CDR3 reads CAGSQVQGGFGNQPQHF. The DNA for the CDR3 is TGCGCCGGCAGCCAAGTCCAGGGGGGGTTTGGCAATCAGCCCCAGCATTTT.

This clonotype was observed at least ten times. V is TRBV7-9 and J is TRBJ2-5; 14 bases map to TRBD2. J gave up 2 bases and V 5 bases, and 7 bases lay outside the gene matches. This CDR3 spans 17 amino acids. Germline V lookup: CDR1 SEHNR, CDR2 FQNEAQ (reference sequence). CDR3 region: CASSRGTSGGAQETQYF. CDR3 nucleotides: TGTGCCAGCAGCCGCGGGACTAGCGGGGGAGCACAAGAGACCCAGTACTTC. Full variable domain (missing parts from reference TRBV7-9 and TRBJ2-5): DTGVSQNPRHKITKRGQNVTFRCDPISEHNRLYWYRQTLGQGPEFLTYFQNEAQLEKSRLLSDRFSAERPKGSFSTLEIQRTEQGDSAMYLCASSRGTSGGAQETQYFGPGTRLLVL.

This clonotype was seen at least ten times. The chain carries TRBV4-2 and TRBJ1-2; no clear D. The CDR3 is made up of 15 amino acids. V dropped 0 bases and J dropped 6 bases, with 14 bases sitting between them. Germline loops: CDR1 LGHNA, CDR2 YNFKEQ. CDR3 region: CASSQDLPEGHGYTF. The CDR3 DNA reads TGTGCCAGCAGCCAAGATCTTCCGGAGGGCCATGGCTACACCTTC.

This clonotype was found a few times. The chain links TRBV19 to TRBJ2-1, with 11 bases identical to TRBD1. J was trimmed by 8 bases and V by 4 bases; bases with no gene match: 10. The CDR3 is made up of 16 amino acids. CDR1 is LNHDA and CDR2 is SQIVND in the germline V gene (reference sequence). DNA for the CDR3: TGTGCCAGTAGTAAACTTCCGGGACAGGGGGTTCATGAGCAGTTCTTC. Translating gives CASSKLPGQGVHEQFF. The whole variable domain, filled in from reference TRBV19 and TRBJ2-1, reads DGGITQSPKYLFRKEGQNVTLSCEQNLNHDAMYWYRQDPGQGLRLIYYSQIVNDFQKGDIAEGYSVSREKKESFPLTVTSAQKNPTAFYLCASSKLPGQGVHEQFFGPGTRLTVL.

V usage is TRBV5-4 and J usage is TRBJ2-2; 7 bases line up with TRBD1. The V segment lost 3 bases and the J segment 7 bases; nucleotides outside the gene matches: 12. The CDR3 is 16 amino acids. The germline CDR1 and CDR2 sequences are SGHNT and YYREEE (reference sequence). The CDR3 protein is CASSSARAQGVGELFF. In DNA form, the CDR3 reads TGTGCCAGCAGCTCCGCCAGAGCTCAGGGGGTCGGGGAGCTGTTTTTT.

This clonotype has just a few counts. The CDR3 DNA follows: TGCAGCGTTGGGGCAGAAGATGGCTACACCTTC. Translated: CSVGAEDGYTF. The V gene is TRBV29-1, the J gene TRBJ1-2, with D hard to call. V lost 4 bases and J 6 bases, leaving 9 bases between the germline ends. The CDR3 consists of 11 residues. The germline CDR1 and CDR2 sequences are SQVTM and ANQGSEA. The full variable domain, with the rest looked up from reference TRBV29-1 and TRBJ1-2, is SAVISQKPSRDICQRGTSLTIQCQVDSQVTMMFWYRQQPGQSLTLIATANQGSEATYESGFVIDKFPISRPNLTFSTLTVSNMSPEDSSIYLCSVGAEDGYTFGSGTRLTVV.

Remarks on this clonotype: One end of the junction fails to match germline, which may point to a read error. This rearrangement joins TRBV11-2 to TRBJ2-7; D gene ambiguous. Looked up from germline, CDR1 is SGHAT and CDR2 is FQNNGV. The CDR3 contains 12 residues. CDR3 nucleotides: TGTGCCAGAAGCTTAGTCAGCTACGAGCAGTACTTC. Protein sequence: CARSLVSYEQYF.

This clonotype was observed a handful of times. The V gene is TRBV7-9, the J gene TRBJ1-5, with a tentative D call TRBD1 (5 bases). The CDR3 totals 13 residues. Between the trimmed V and J ends, which lost 5 bases and 6 bases, there was a span of 11 bases. Germline loops: CDR1 SEHNR, CDR2 FQNEAQ (reference sequence). The CDR3 coding sequence is TGTGCCAGCAGCCCCGGGACCGGTCAGCCCCAGCATTTT. Translating gives CASSPGTGQPQHF.

The chain recombines TRBV6-2 or TRBV6-3 with TRBJ2-5; 11 bases line up with TRBD1. V was pared by 10 bases and J by 9 bases, with 13 bases of the junction left unmatched. The CDR3 sequence is 14 residues long. CDR1 and CDR2 (germline): MNHEY, SVGEGT. The DNA for the CDR3 is TGTGCCATCGGACAGGGGGCCCAGTCCGAGCCCCAGTACTTC. Its translation is CAIGQGAQSEPQYF.

Many counts were recorded for this clonotype. The chain uses TRBV28 and TRBJ2-2; no definite D call. CDR1 is MDHEN, CDR2 SYDVKM, per germline. CDR3 length equals 15 residues. Trimming took 3 bases from V and 1 from J, leaving 9 bases between them. DNA for the CDR3: TGTGCCAGCAGTTTCGACTGGAGGAACACCGGGGAGCTGTTTTTT. It yields the protein CASSFDWRNTGELFF.

Many counts were recorded for this clonotype. The genes are TRBV5-1 and TRBJ2-5; 9 bases align to TRBD2. CDR1 and CDR2 (germline): SGHRS, YFSETQ. V lost 0 bases to trimming and J lost 5 bases; unmatched junction nucleotides: 8. This CDR3 has 16 residues. The CDR3, as DNA: TGCGCCAGCAGCTTGGTGTCGCGGGAGGGCCCCGAGACCCAGTACTTC. Encoded protein: CASSLVSREGPETQYF.

J is TRBJ2-7 and V is TRBV9, with 8 bases fitting TRBD2. In germline, CDR1 is SGDLS, CDR2 YYNGEE. The CDR3 is 15 residues long. V lost 0 bases and J lost 3; bases outside the gene matches: 5. The CDR3 reads CASSVAAGEYYEQYF. The CDR3 nucleotides are TGTGCCAGCAGCGTAGCAGCGGGGGAGTACTACGAGCAGTACTTC.

This clonotype has a count of ten or more. V gene TRBV25-1 combines with J gene TRBJ2-7, with unresolved D. V dropped 8 bases and J dropped 3 bases, with 8 bases sitting between them. Germline CDR1 and CDR2: MGHDK and SYGVNS. This CDR3 spans 11 amino acids. The CDR3 DNA follows: TGTGCCAGCCACACGGGCTACGAGCAGTACTTC. It codes for CASHTGYEQYF.